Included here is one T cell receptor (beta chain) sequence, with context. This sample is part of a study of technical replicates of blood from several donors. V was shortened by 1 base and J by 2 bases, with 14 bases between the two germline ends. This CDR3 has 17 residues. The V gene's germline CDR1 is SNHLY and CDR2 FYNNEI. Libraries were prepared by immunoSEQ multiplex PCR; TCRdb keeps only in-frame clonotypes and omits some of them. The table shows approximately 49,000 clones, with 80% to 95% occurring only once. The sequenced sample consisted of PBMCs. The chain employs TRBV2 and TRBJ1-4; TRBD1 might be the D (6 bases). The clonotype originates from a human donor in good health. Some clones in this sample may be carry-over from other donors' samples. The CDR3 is CASSEVSQGLTNEKLFF. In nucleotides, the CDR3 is TGTGCCAGCAGTGAAGTTAGCCAGGGGTTGACTAATGAAAAACTGTTTTTT.